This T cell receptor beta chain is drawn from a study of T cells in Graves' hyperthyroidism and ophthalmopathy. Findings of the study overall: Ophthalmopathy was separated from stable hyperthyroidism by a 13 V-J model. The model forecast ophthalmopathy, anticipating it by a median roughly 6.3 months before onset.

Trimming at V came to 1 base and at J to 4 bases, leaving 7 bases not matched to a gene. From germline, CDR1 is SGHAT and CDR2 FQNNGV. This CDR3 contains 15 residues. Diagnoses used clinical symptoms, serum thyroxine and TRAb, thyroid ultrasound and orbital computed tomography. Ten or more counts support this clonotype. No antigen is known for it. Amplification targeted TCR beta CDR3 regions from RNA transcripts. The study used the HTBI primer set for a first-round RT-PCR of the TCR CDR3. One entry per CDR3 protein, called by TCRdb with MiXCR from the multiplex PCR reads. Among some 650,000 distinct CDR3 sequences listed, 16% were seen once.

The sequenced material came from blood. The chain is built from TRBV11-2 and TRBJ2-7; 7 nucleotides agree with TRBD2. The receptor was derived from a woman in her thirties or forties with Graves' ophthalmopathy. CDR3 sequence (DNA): TGTGCCAGCAGCTTAGGACGGGGACTACCATACGAGCAGTACTTC. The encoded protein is CASSLGRGLPYEQYF.